This T cell receptor (beta chain) was sequenced during a study of blood T cell repertoires in COVID-19. About the study: Donors in the United States, Italy and Spain gave samples during acute or convalescent COVID-19. T cells, B-cell-depleted T cells, or PBMCs provided the cDNA or gDNA that served as material.

V was trimmed by 3 bases and J by 5 bases, leaving 11 bases between them. The germline V gene has CDR1 SGHVS and CDR2 FNYEAQ. The length of the CDR3 is 15 residues. A Seattle source enrolled patients during active infection and followed them longitudinally. Methods used by the authors: Estimated nucleated cell counts came from reference gene primer amplification. Repertoires were generated with immunoSEQ multiplex PCR, while TCRdb's copy carries only in-frame clones and drops some. V and J calls and clone size come straight from that table; D and trimming were deduced from the DNA. There are under 450,000 clones in the sample; around nine tenths occur only once, and around 1.5% lies in the top ten.

The chain carries TRBV7-6 and TRBJ1-6; maybe TRBD1 (5 bases). The sequencing input was peripheral blood. This sequence originates from a woman aged 35 to 49 with COVID-19, enrolled during active disease. CDR3 sequence reads: CASSFGRGDNSPLHF. Here the CDR3 DNA reads TGTGCCAGCAGCTTCGGTCGGGGGGATAATTCACCCCTCCACTTT. Full variable domain (rest looked up from reference TRBV7-6 and TRBJ1-6): GAGVSQSPRYKVTKRGQDVALRCDPISGHVSLYWYRQALGQGPEFLTYFNYEAQQDKSGLPNDRFSAERPEGSISTLTIQRTEQRDSAMYRCASSFGRGDNSPLHFGNGTRLTVT.